Listed below are T cell receptor beta chains from one sample, sequenced in a study of T cell changes during pregnancy in multiple sclerosis. The repertoire was sequenced with immunoSEQ multiplex PCR; TCRdb's copy has only in-frame clones and lacks some. The repertoire includes about 36,000 clones, 88% of them detected once, and over 0.5% sits in the top ten. This specimen consisted of CD4+ T cells from peripheral blood mononuclear cells, obtained in the first trimester of pregnancy. These receptors came from a female donor with multiple sclerosis, enrolled in a pregnancy study. CDR3s include the opening cysteine and the closing phenylalanine or tryptophan. The D gene is left open where the match is weak. The size entry is marked missing in some rows and otherwise reads once, few, many or a size class.

J gene: TRBJ1-1
clone size: -
D gene: -
V gene: TRBV6-5
CDR3 protein: CASSLGGEAFF
CDR3 DNA: TGTGCCAGCAGCCTGGGAGGTGAAGCTTTCTTT

J gene: TRBJ2-7
clone size: -
D gene: TRBD1
V gene: TRBV4-1
CDR3 protein: CASSPPGTVTYEQYF
CDR3 DNA: TGCGCCAGCAGCCCCCCCGGGACAGTGACCTACGAGCAGTACTTC

J gene: TRBJ1-1
clone size: once
D gene: TRBD1
V gene: TRBV2
CDR3 protein: CASRVGQGSGAFF
CDR3 DNA: TGTGCCAGCAGAGTCGGACAGGGTAGTGGAGCTTTCTTT

J gene: TRBJ2-7
clone size: -
D gene: TRBD1
V gene: TRBV7-9
CDR3 protein: CASSATGAQTYEQYF
CDR3 DNA: TGTGCCAGCAGCGCGACAGGGGCACAAACCTACGAGCAGTACTTC

J gene: TRBJ2-5
clone size: -
D gene: TRBD2
V gene: TRBV18
CDR3 protein: CASSSPTTSGFWRETQYF
CDR3 DNA: TGTGCCAGCTCTTCCCCCACGACTAGCGGGTTCTGGCGGGAGACCCAGTACTTC

J gene: TRBJ1-1
clone size: -
D gene: -
V gene: TRBV18
CDR3 protein: CASSPVEGAGEMNTEAFF
CDR3 DNA: TGTGCCAGCTCACCCGTCGAGGGCGCAGGGGAAATGAACACTGAAGCTTTCTTT

J gene: TRBJ2-7
clone size: medium-sized
D gene: -
V gene: TRBV9
CDR3 protein: CASSLRWEVHEQYF
CDR3 DNA: TGTGCCAGCAGCCTCCGTTGGGAGGTCCACGAGCAGTACTTC

J gene: TRBJ1-1
clone size: few
D gene: -
V gene: TRBV19
CDR3 protein: CASRTSEENTEAFF
CDR3 DNA: TGTGCCAGTAGGACTTCAGAAGAGAACACTGAAGCTTTCTTT

J gene: TRBJ1-5
clone size: -
D gene: -
V gene: TRBV2
CDR3 protein: CASRRGTETQHF
CDR3 DNA: TGTGCCAGCAGGAGGGGGACCGAGACCCAGCATTTT

J gene: TRBJ1-3
clone size: -
D gene: TRBD1
V gene: TRBV9
CDR3 protein: CASSATPGTGSGNTIYF
CDR3 DNA: TGTGCCAGCAGCGCCACCCCCGGGACAGGGTCTGGAAACACCATATATTTT

J gene: TRBJ2-2
clone size: -
D gene: -
V gene: TRBV5-1
CDR3 protein: CASSLDQGTFGGELFF
CDR3 DNA: TGCGCCAGCAGCTTGGATCAGGGGACGTTCGGAGGGGAGCTGTTTTTT

J gene: TRBJ2-1
clone size: once
D gene: -
V gene: TRBV16
CDR3 protein: CASSQSGVNNEQFF
CDR3 DNA: TGTGCCAGCAGCCAATCGGGAGTTAACAATGAGCAGTTCTTC

J gene: TRBJ1-5
clone size: -
D gene: -
V gene: TRBV9
CDR3 protein: CASSAGGFSNQPQHF
CDR3 DNA: TGTGCCAGCAGCGCAGGAGGTTTTAGCAATCAGCCCCAGCATTTT

J gene: TRBJ2-3
clone size: -
D gene: -
V gene: TRBV5-4
CDR3 protein: CASSSRGPDTQYF
CDR3 DNA: TGTGCCAGCAGCTCTCGTGGGCCGGATACGCAGTATTTT

J gene: TRBJ2-2
clone size: -
D gene: -
V gene: TRBV5-8
CDR3 protein: CASRQKQGVSSPGELFF
CDR3 DNA: TGTGCCAGCAGACAGAAACAGGGTGTCTCGTCGCCCGGGGAGCTGTTTTTT

J gene: TRBJ2-1
clone size: -
D gene: -
V gene: TRBV15
CDR3 protein: CATSREGAGYNEQFF
CDR3 DNA: TGTGCCACCAGCAGAGAGGGGGCAGGTTACAATGAGCAGTTCTTC

J gene: TRBJ2-7
clone size: once
D gene: -
V gene: TRBV10-3
CDR3 protein: CAIRVGGGAYEQYF
CDR3 DNA: TGTGCCATCAGGGTCGGAGGAGGGGCGTACGAGCAGTACTTC

J gene: TRBJ1-1
clone size: -
D gene: TRBD1
V gene: TRBV19
CDR3 protein: CASSILDRINEAFF
CDR3 DNA: TGTGCCAGTAGTATCCTGGACAGGATAAATGAAGCTTTCTTT

J gene: TRBJ1-5
clone size: -
D gene: TRBD1
V gene: TRBV5-8
CDR3 protein: CASSSYPTGIEGNQPQHF
CDR3 DNA: TGTGCCAGCAGCTCTTACCCGACAGGGATTGAGGGCAATCAGCCCCAGCATTTT

J gene: TRBJ2-5
clone size: few
D gene: TRBD1
V gene: TRBV5-1
CDR3 protein: CASSLGQGLETQYF
CDR3 DNA: TGCGCCAGCAGCCTGGGACAGGGGTTAGAGACCCAGTACTTC

J gene: TRBJ2-2
clone size: -
D gene: -
V gene: TRBV30
CDR3 protein: CAWSVGGNTGELFF
CDR3 DNA: TGTGCCTGGAGTGTCGGGGGGAACACCGGGGAGCTGTTTTTT

J gene: TRBJ1-4
clone size: -
D gene: TRBD1
V gene: TRBV5-4
CDR3 protein: CASSSGQGDTNEKLFF
CDR3 DNA: TGTGCCAGCAGCTCCGGACAGGGGGATACTAATGAAAAACTGTTTTTT

J gene: TRBJ2-7
clone size: -
D gene: TRBD2
V gene: TRBV29-1
CDR3 protein: CSVSPGLAGGEQYF
CDR3 DNA: TGCAGCGTGTCACCGGGACTAGCGGGAGGCGAGCAGTACTTC

J gene: TRBJ1-1
clone size: few
D gene: -
V gene: TRBV2
CDR3 protein: CACLNRAAGTEAFF
CDR3 DNA: TGTGCCTGCCTTAACAGGGCCGCGGGCACTGAAGCTTTCTTT

J gene: TRBJ1-4
clone size: -
D gene: -
V gene: TRBV5-6
CDR3 protein: CASSRNPATREKLFF
CDR3 DNA: TGTGCCAGCAGCCGCAACCCAGCGACCCGTGAAAAACTGTTTTTT

J gene: TRBJ1-5
clone size: -
D gene: -
V gene: TRBV5-6
CDR3 protein: CASSLGQVTQPQHF
CDR3 DNA: TGTGCCAGCAGCTTGGGGCAGGTGACTCAGCCCCAGCATTTT

J gene: TRBJ1-5
clone size: -
D gene: TRBD1
V gene: TRBV6-1
CDR3 protein: CASSADREWQPQHF
CDR3 DNA: TGTGCCAGCAGTGCGGACAGGGAGTGGCAGCCCCAGCATTTT

J gene: TRBJ2-2
clone size: -
D gene: TRBD1
V gene: TRBV30
CDR3 protein: CAWSYPRTGDDTGELFF
CDR3 DNA: TGTGCCTGGAGTTACCCGCGGACAGGGGATGACACCGGGGAGCTGTTTTTT

J gene: TRBJ2-1
clone size: -
D gene: -
V gene: TRBV6-1
CDR3 protein: CASTGTFYNEQFF
CDR3 DNA: TGTGCCAGCACAGGGACATTTTACAATGAGCAGTTCTTC

J gene: TRBJ2-7
clone size: -
D gene: TRBD2
V gene: TRBV18
CDR3 protein: CASSPGLAGDYEQYF
CDR3 DNA: TGTGCCAGCTCACCAGGGCTAGCGGGAGACTACGAGCAGTACTTC

J gene: TRBJ1-5
clone size: -
D gene: TRBD1
V gene: TRBV5-1
CDR3 protein: CASSPNPGQGNQPQHF
CDR3 DNA: TGCGCCAGCAGCCCGAATCCGGGACAGGGGAATCAGCCCCAGCATTTT

J gene: TRBJ2-7
clone size: -
D gene: TRBD1
V gene: TRBV7-3
CDR3 protein: CASSFTGQGGYEQYF
CDR3 DNA: TGTGCCAGCAGCTTCACCGGACAGGGTGGATACGAGCAGTACTTC

J gene: TRBJ1-5
clone size: -
D gene: -
V gene: TRBV27
CDR3 protein: CASSFGGRNQPQHF
CDR3 DNA: TGTGCCAGCAGTTTCGGCGGTCGCAATCAGCCCCAGCATTTT